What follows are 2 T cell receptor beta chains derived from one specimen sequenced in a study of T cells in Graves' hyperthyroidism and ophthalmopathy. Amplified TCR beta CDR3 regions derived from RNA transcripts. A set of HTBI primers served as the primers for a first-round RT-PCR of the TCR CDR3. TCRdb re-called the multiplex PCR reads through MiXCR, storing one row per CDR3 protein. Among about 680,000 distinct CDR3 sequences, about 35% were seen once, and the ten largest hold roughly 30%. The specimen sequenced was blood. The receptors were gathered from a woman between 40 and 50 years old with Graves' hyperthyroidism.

The CDR3 DNA is TGTGCCAGCAGTCCCCCGTACGACTATGGCTACACCTTC. This encodes CASSPPYDYGYTF. This sequence joins TRBV6-1 and TRBJ1-2; D ambiguous. The V end was cut by 5 bases, the J end by 3 bases, with 10 bases between. The CDR3 contains 13 residues. Per germline, CDR1 MNHNS and CDR2 SASEGT.

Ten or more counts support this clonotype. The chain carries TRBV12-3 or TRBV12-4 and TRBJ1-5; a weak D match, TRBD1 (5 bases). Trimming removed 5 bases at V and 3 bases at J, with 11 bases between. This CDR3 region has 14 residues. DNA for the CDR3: TGTGCCAGCAGTCCGATAGGGGCCAATCAGCCCCAGCATTTT. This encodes CASSPIGANQPQHF.